This T cell receptor beta chain was found in a study of shared clonotypes between healthy human individuals. Terminally differentiated effector memory CD45RA+ cells were excluded from the naive CD8 cells, which were CD45RO-negative and positively selected for CCR7. J gave up 2 bases and V 4 bases, and 6 bases lay outside the gene matches. Germline V lookup: CDR1 SGHTS, CDR2 YDEGEE. The CDR3 length is 16 residues. The assay used deep level. Several immunoSEQ plates received, in even portions, the genomic DNA of each subset. Data came from immunoSEQ multiplex PCR; TCRdb stores just in-frame clones and leaves some out. The repertoire consists of roughly 850,000 clones, with just over 95% occurring once and the leading ten covering less than 0.3%.

The clonotype comes from a man aged 30-40 years in good health. Sequenced sample: naive CD8+ T cells sorted from blood. This chain joins TRBV5-8 and TRBJ2-2; 9 bases map to TRBD1. This CDR3 is CASSPKQGANTGELFF. The CDR3 nucleotides are TGTGCCAGCAGCCCGAAACAGGGGGCTAACACCGGGGAGCTGTTTTTT. The full variable domain, in which reference TRBV5-8 and TRBJ2-2 provide the parts outside the CDR3, is EAGVTQSPTHLIKTRGQQATLRCSPISGHTSVYWYQQALGLGLQFLLWYDEGEERNRGNFPPRFSGRQFPNYSSELNVNALELEDSALYLCASSPKQGANTGELFFGEGSRLTVL.